A selection of T cell receptor beta chains follows, all from one sample in a study of beta chain features in type 1 diabetes. Method: immunoSEQ multiplex PCR; TCRdb's copy keeps in-frame clones and lacks some. The sample records more than 300,000 clones, about 16% being singletons. Sequenced material: naive CD4+ T cells from blood. These receptors were taken from a woman between 18 and 29 years old in good health. Each CDR3 is given with its conserved first and last residue. The order of the fields is CDR3 protein, CDR3 DNA, D gene, clone size, V gene, J gene. D genes are given only for firm matches. Size is omitted from some rows. Given values are once, few, many or a class for expanded clones.

CASSPRTTRGTQYF,TGTGCCAGCAGCCCCCGGACTACCCGAGGGACCCAGTACTTC,-,few,TRBV21-1,TRBJ2-5
CASSTGGTVNTEAFF,TGTGCCAGCAGCACCGGAGGGACGGTGAACACTGAAGCTTTCTTT,-,few,TRBV5-6,TRBJ1-1
CSVENQGQYTEAFF,TGCAGCGTTGAAAATCAGGGCCAATACACTGAAGCTTTCTTT,-,-,TRBV29-1,TRBJ1-1
CASRLEGRNSYEQYF,TGTGCCAGCAGGCTCGAAGGCAGGAATTCCTACGAGCAGTACTTC,-,-,TRBV6-1,TRBJ2-7
CASSTPPGYEQYF,TGTGCCAGCAGTACACCACCGGGCTACGAGCAGTACTTC,-,once,TRBV6-6,TRBJ2-7
CSVDRSVDNEQFF,TGCAGCGTGGACAGGTCGGTAGACAATGAGCAGTTCTTC,TRBD1,few,TRBV29-1,TRBJ2-1
CAISEGALSSYNEQFF,TGTGCCATCAGTGAGGGGGCACTTAGCTCCTACAATGAGCAGTTCTTC,-,few,TRBV10-3,TRBJ2-1
CASSPAGGPSKQYF,TGTGCCAGCAGTCCCGCGGGAGGGCCTTCTAAGCAGTACTTC,TRBD2,-,TRBV7-2,TRBJ2-7
CASSLGLAGAQNEQFF,TGTGCCAGCAGCTTGGGACTAGCGGGAGCTCAAAATGAGCAGTTCTTC,TRBD2,-,TRBV5-4,TRBJ2-1
CAWSVGGRVGNEQFF,TGTGCCTGGAGTGTAGGCGGGAGGGTCGGGAATGAGCAGTTCTTC,TRBD2,-,TRBV30,TRBJ2-1
CASSLRLAGEQSYEQYF,TGTGCCAGCAGCCTTAGACTAGCGGGAGAACAGTCCTACGAGCAGTACTTC,TRBD2,-,TRBV2,TRBJ2-7